This entry lists 29 T cell receptor beta chains sequenced from one sample in a study of Graves' ophthalmopathy and Graves' hyperthyroidism. RNA served as the template for amplifying TCR beta CDR3 regions. RT-PCR with HTBI primers came first, then second-round multiplex PCR. TCRdb fed the multiplex PCR reads into MiXCR, producing one record per CDR3 protein. The sample consists of hundreds of thousands of distinct CDR3 sequences, approximately 40% of them appearing once. The sequenced material came from peripheral blood. These TCRs come from an adult man with Graves' ophthalmopathy.

This clonotype was seen only a few times. The gene calls are TRBV7-2 and TRBJ2-5, with a possible D match to TRBD2 (6 bases). Trimming took 3 bases from V and 9 from J, leaving 23 bases between them. The CDR3 has 16 amino acids. CDR1 and CDR2 from the germline V gene are SGHTA and FQGNSA. The CDR3 protein is CASSFLPGTSYRSQYF. In DNA form, the CDR3 reads TGTGCCAGCAGCTTCCTCCCCGGGACTTCTTATCGGTCCCAGTACTTC.

The chain employs TRBV10-3 and TRBJ1-6; 7 bases line up with TRBD1. The CDR3 contains 14 residues. The germline CDR1 and CDR2 sequences are ENHRY and SYGVKD. With 3 bases clipped from V and 13 bases from J, the junction kept 9 bases outside the gene matches. CDR3 residues: CAISDRQGDQPLHF. The DNA for the CDR3 is TGTGCCATCAGTGATCGACAGGGCGATCAGCCCCTCCACTTT.

This clonotype was seen only a few times. The V gene is TRBV20-1, the J gene TRBJ2-7; 7 bases fit TRBD2. The CDR3 has 13 amino acids. Germline V gene sequence: CDR1 DFQATT, CDR2 SNEGSKA (reference sequence). V lost 4 bases, J lost 1 base, and 4 bases stayed unmatched. The CDR3 reads CSATHGRSYEQYF. In DNA form, the CDR3 reads TGCAGTGCTACGCACGGGAGGTCCTACGAGCAGTACTTC.

The chain has TRBV24-1 and TRBJ1-5, with TRBD1 matching 10 bases. Germline CDR1 reads KGHDR; CDR2 reads SFDVKD. CDR3 length: 13 amino acids. CDR3 protein: CASEGQGNQPQHF. The CDR3 DNA reads as TGTGCTAGCGAGGGACAGGGGAATCAGCCCCAGCATTTT.

This clonotype was detected a few times. V gene TRBV24-1 combines with J gene TRBJ1-5, with 9 positions matching TRBD1. CDR3 length equals 15 residues. CDR1 KGHDR and CDR2 SFDVKD come from the germline V gene. V trimming: 12 bases; J trimming: 2 bases; junction bases outside the gene matches: 10. The CDR3 is CALRPRTGGNQPQHF. The CDR3 bases are TGTGCCCTCCGACCTAGGACAGGGGGCAATCAGCCCCAGCATTTT.

This clonotype was picked up many times. The chain joins TRBV24-1 to TRBJ1-5; D not certain. CDR3 length: 16 residues. V shed 11 bases and J shed 1 base, with 20 bases lying between them. Germline-derived CDR1 and CDR2 are KGHDR and SFDVKD. In nucleotides, the CDR3 is TGTGCCAGCAGCTCCCGGCTGGGCGGAAGCAATCAGCCCCAGCATTTT. Protein sequence: CASSSRLGGSNQPQHF.

Regarding this clonotype: Germline is not matched at one junction end, which may reflect a read error. The V and J genes are TRBV7-8 and TRBJ2-5, with D possibly TRBD2 on 6 matching bases. Per the germline V gene, CDR1 is SGHVS and CDR2 is FQNEAQ. The CDR3 is made up of 16 amino acids. CDR3 region: CASSHQSGRYQETQYF. CDR3 nucleotides: TGCGCCAGCAGCCACCAAAGCGGGCGCTACCAAGAGACCCAGTACTTC.

This clonotype was picked up a small number of times. CDR3: CSARSRVDSGDYGYTF. The CDR3 DNA follows: TGCAGTGCTAGATCTAGGGTAGACAGCGGTGACTATGGCTACACCTTC. V gene TRBV20-1 combines with J gene TRBJ1-2; the D gene is possibly TRBD1 (5 bases). Germline CDR1 DFQATT, CDR2 SNEGSKA (reference sequence). Trimming removed 2 bases from V and 3 bases from J, with 19 bases in between. CDR3 length: 16 residues.

In its sample, this clonotype was seen once. A much larger clone is a single base away; this may be a read error. The J gene is TRBJ1-6, the V gene TRBV5-4; maybe TRBD1 (6 bases). V was clipped by 3 bases and J by 12 bases, with 13 bases between them. The CDR3 runs 13 residues. Germline loops: CDR1 SGHNT, CDR2 YYREEE (reference sequence). For the CDR3, the DNA is TGTGCCAGCAGCTCGCCAGGGGTTCAACCCCTCCACTTT. Translated, it gives CASSSPGVQPLHF. Combining the CDR3 with reference TRBV5-4 and TRBJ1-6 gives the whole variable domain ETGVTQSPTHLIKTRGQQVTLRCSSQSGHNTVSWYQQALGQGPQFIFQYYREEENGRGNFPPRFSGLQFPNYSSELNVNALELDDSALYLCASSSPGVQPLHFGNGTRLTVT.

This clonotype was counted between two and nine times. The chain has TRBV12-3 or TRBV12-4 and TRBJ1-4; D unresolved. The CDR3 is 15 amino acids. Between the trimmed V and J ends, which lost 5 bases and 5 bases, there was a span of 15 bases. DNA for the CDR3: TGTGCCAGCAGTGAAAGTCGCCTGGAAAATGAAAAACTGTTTTTT. This sequence encodes CASSESRLENEKLFF.

This clonotype was counted only a few times. The chain recombines TRBV11-2 with TRBJ2-7; D gene uncertain. This CDR3 has 15 residues. Trimming stripped 1 base from V and 0 bases from J, with 10 bases between. Looked up from germline, CDR1 is SGHAT and CDR2 is FQNNGV. The CDR3 nucleotides are TGTGCCAGCAGCTTAGCCGGACCCAGCTCCTACGAGCAGTACTTC. It is translated as CASSLAGPSSYEQYF. The whole variable domain, filled in from reference TRBV11-2 and TRBJ2-7, reads EAGVAQSPRYKIIEKRQSVAFWCNPISGHATLYWYQQILGQGPKLLIQFQNNGVVDDSQLPKDRFSAERLKGVDSTLKIQPAKLEDSAVYLCASSLAGPSSYEQYFGPGTRLTVT.

This clonotype appeared many times. The chain carries TRBV29-1 and TRBJ2-7; D is perhaps TRBD1 (6 bases). CDR1 is SQVTM, CDR2 ANQGSEA, per germline. The CDR3 runs to 13 residues. The V gene lost 4 bases and the J gene lost 2 bases, with 12 bases spanning the gap. The chain's CDR3 is CSVGTATAYEQYF. CDR3 in DNA: TGCAGCGTTGGGACAGCCACCGCCTACGAGCAGTACTTC.

This clonotype was recorded at least ten times. The chain couples TRBV10-2 to TRBJ1-1; 11 bases map to TRBD1. Trimming removed 7 bases from V and 6 bases from J; junction bases left unmatched: 7. This CDR3 contains 14 residues. CDR1 WSHSY and CDR2 SAAADI come from the germline V gene. The CDR3 coding sequence is TGCGCCAGCACCGGACAGGGGGCTGTCGCTGAAGCTTTCTTT. Protein sequence: CASTGQGAVAEAFF.

This clonotype was detected many times. V usage is TRBV29-1 and J usage is TRBJ1-2; TRBD1 agrees at 7 bases. The germline CDR1 and CDR2 sequences are SQVTM and ANQGSEA. V lost 3 bases to trimming and J lost 11 bases; unmatched junction nucleotides: 15. The CDR3 contains 14 residues. CDR3: CSVDSVDRARGYTF. CDR3 nucleotide sequence: TGCAGCGTTGATTCTGTCGACAGGGCCCGGGGGTACACCTTC.

This chain joins TRBV24-1 and TRBJ1-4; no reliable D call. The V gene's germline CDR1 is KGHDR and CDR2 SFDVKD. V lost 11 bases and J lost 8, with 20 bases in between. The CDR3 is made up of 14 amino acids. The DNA for the CDR3 is TGTGCCAGCTCATTTCGGCAGAGCGGGGAAAAACTGTTTTTT. It encodes CASSFRQSGEKLFF.

The chain recombines TRBV12-3 or TRBV12-4 with TRBJ1-1; D uncertain. The CDR3 runs to 15 residues. The ends were cut back, 2 bases at V and 10 bases at J, with 20 bases in the middle. CDR3 nucleotides: TGTGCCAGCAGTTTATTGTCCCGCCCTTCGATGGGAGCTTTCTTT. Translating it yields CASSLLSRPSMGAFF.

This clonotype was seen a few times. The rearrangement uses TRBV24-1 and TRBJ1-2; 9 nucleotides match TRBD1. V shed 11 bases and J 4 bases; nucleotides not matched to a gene: 10. The germline V gene encodes CDR1 KGHDR and CDR2 SFDVKD. This CDR3 contains 14 residues. The CDR3 loop is CASKAGTGLYGYTF. In DNA, the CDR3 is TGTGCCAGTAAAGCCGGGACAGGGCTCTATGGCTACACCTTC.

The chain employs TRBV12-5 and TRBJ2-7; D call uncertain. Trimming left V 2 bases short and J 7 bases short, with 6 bases between. The germline V gene has CDR1 LGHNT and CDR2 FRNRAP. This CDR3 contains 11 residues. CDR3: CASGLPWEQYF. The CDR3, as DNA: TGTGCTAGTGGTTTGCCATGGGAGCAGTACTTC.

V usage is TRBV7-9 and J usage is TRBJ2-7, with TRBD1 identical over 9 bases. Germline CDR1 SEHNR, CDR2 FQNEAQ (reference sequence). Trimming cost V 2 bases and J 6 bases; bases outside gene matches: 5. The length of the CDR3 is 14 residues. The CDR3 spells CASSLSGTGSEQYF. In DNA form, the CDR3 reads TGTGCCAGCAGCTTATCCGGGACAGGGAGCGAGCAGTACTTC.

At least ten counts were recorded for this clonotype. The chain uses TRBV5-5 and TRBJ1-2, with 9 positions matching TRBD1. Per germline, CDR1 SGHKS and CDR2 YYEKEE (reference sequence). V shed 0 bases, J shed 8 bases, and the junction held 2 bases outside the gene matches. CDR3 size: 13 residues. CDR3 sequence reads: CASSLDRGQGYTF. DNA for the CDR3: TGTGCCAGCAGCTTGGACAGGGGGCAGGGCTACACCTTC.

This clonotype was counted ten times or more. This chain joins TRBV7-9 and TRBJ2-2; the D is unclear. V shed 7 bases and J shed 13 bases, with 19 bases lying between them. CDR1 is SEHNR and CDR2 is FQNEAQ in the germline V gene (reference sequence). This CDR3 is built from 13 residues. The CDR3 here is CASTLAHWGPLFF. DNA of the CDR3: TGTGCCAGCACCTTGGCCCATTGGGGTCCGCTGTTTTTT.

CDR3: CASSEGQGPNTGELFF. DNA of the CDR3: TGTGCCAGTAGTGAGGGACAGGGACCGAACACCGGGGAGCTGTTTTTT. V and J are TRBV19 and TRBJ2-2, with 9 nucleotides matching TRBD1. Germline V CDR1 and CDR2: LNHDA, SQIVND (reference sequence). The V and J ends lost 5 bases and 0 bases, in that order; junction bases with no gene match: 4. This CDR3 has 16 residues.

This clonotype was counted only a few times. A read error may account for a junction end that differs from germline. The chain employs TRBV10-2 and TRBJ2-5; 8 nucleotides align to TRBD1. The germline gives CDR1 WSHSY, CDR2 SAAADI. There are 13 residues in the CDR3. CDR3 nucleotide sequence: TGTGCCAGCAGGGAGACAGGGGAAGAGACCCAGTACTTC. This codes for CASRETGEETQYF.

This clonotype showed up just a few times. V is TRBV6-6 and J is TRBJ2-7; tentative D call: TRBD2 (5 bases). The V gene lost 5 bases and the J gene lost 2 bases, with 10 bases spanning the gap. This CDR3 contains 13 residues. The germline V gene has CDR1 MNHNY and CDR2 SVGAGI (reference sequence). In DNA form, the CDR3 reads TGTGCCAGCAGTGAGGACGGGACCTACGAGCAGTACTTC. It specifies CASSEDGTYEQYF.

This clonotype has more than one count but fewer than ten. The chain couples TRBV10-3 to TRBJ1-1; 7 bases are a match to TRBD1. Losses at the gene ends were 6 bases for V and 3 bases for J; bases not matched to a gene: 10. Per the germline V gene, CDR1 is ENHRY and CDR2 is SYGVKD. The CDR3 covers 15 residues. The CDR3, as DNA: TGTGCCATCAGACAGGGGATCTCGGGGGACACTGAAGCTTTCTTT. This translates into CAIRQGISGDTEAFF.

CDR3 coding DNA: TGTGCCAGCAGCTTGTGGGGCCATAGCGGGAGGGCCAAAGATACGCAGTATTTT. Translated, it gives CASSLWGHSGRAKDTQYF. The rearrangement joins TRBV5-4 to TRBJ2-3, with TRBD2 matching over 11 bases. CDR1 SGHNT and CDR2 YYREEE come from the germline V gene (reference sequence). V shed 1 base, J shed 5 bases, and the junction held 12 bases outside the gene matches. There are 18 residues in the CDR3.

As regards this clonotype: One base away lies a much larger clone, so this may be a sequencing read error. This sequence joins TRBV11-1 and TRBJ1-1; a possible D gene is TRBD1 (5 bases). Trimming stripped 8 bases from V and 3 bases from J, with 13 bases between. There are 13 residues in the CDR3. Looked up from germline, CDR1 is SGHAT and CDR2 is FQDESV (reference sequence). The DNA for the CDR3 is TGTGCCAGCCGCGCCTGGGGGGACACTGAAGCTTTCTTT. Its translation is CASRAWGDTEAFF.

This clonotype was counted a single time. V usage is TRBV29-1 and J usage is TRBJ1-1; the match to TRBD1 covers 7 bases. Germline values: CDR1 SQVTM, CDR2 ANQGSEA. V gave up 4 bases and J gave up 1 base; unmatched junction bases: 15. The CDR3 extends over 17 amino acids. CDR3 bases: TGCAGCGTTGCCCTCTCGAACACCGGGACAGCGAACACTGAAGCTTTCTTT. This codes for CSVALSNTGTANTEAFF.

This clonotype came up a few times. This sequence joins TRBV12-3 or TRBV12-4 and TRBJ2-5; TRBD1 might be the D (6 bases). The germline V and J ends were trimmed by 6 bases and 4 bases, with 12 bases remaining between them. There are 13 residues in the CDR3. The DNA for the CDR3 is TGTGCCAGCAGGTGGGACAAGGGAGAGACCCAGTACTTC. This sequence encodes CASRWDKGETQYF.